This T cell receptor beta chain was captured in a study of early T cells in non-severe SARS-CoV-2 infection (dated by TCRdb to the early 2020s). Some background on the complete study: TCR sequencing used bulk RNA from unsorted whole blood, so alpha and beta chains could not be paired. On the study overall, not on this receptor specifically: VDJdb matching was skewed toward anti-spike CD8 responses, so virus-specific expansions were likely underestimated and private and CD4 specificities were missed.

This clonotype was observed many times. Which antigen it targets is not known. Per-base qualities were not stored, and no clone one base away is much larger. Set within a cohort of healthcare workers in London, UK, this nested case-control study involved weekly PCR testing of nasopharyngeal swabs along with blood sampling. Between 23 and 31 March 2020, the week of the UK lockdown, healthcare workers were enrolled and then followed up weekly for as long as 16 weeks. Trimming takes 3 bases off V and 2 bases off J; junction bases not matched to a gene: 2. CDR1 and CDR2, looked up from the germline V gene (reference sequence), are DFQATT and SNEGSKA. Inclusive of the bounding cysteine and phenylalanine, the CDR3 is 13 residues long. The retained sequence is limited to the CDR3, 39 bases, with the frame set at the first base. Library creation used 5' RACE. The sample was run on a NextSeq 500. To correct for sequencing error and PCR bias, the TCR library protocol tagged individual cDNA molecules with unique molecular identifiers. Both TCR alpha and beta chains were sequenced, and tight co-correlation was observed between alpha and beta sequence abundances in each sample. Concerning the study's data processing: Decombinator V4 was used to annotate TCR sequences for V gene, J gene and CDR3. Expanded TCRs were defined as changing significantly between any two time points under a Poisson model with p below 0.0001. TCR abundances were normalised to the total number of TCRs sequenced in each sample and reported as counts per million. TRAV1-2 paired with TRAJ12, TRAJ20 or TRAJ33 defined MAIT TCRs, while TRAV10 paired with TRAJ18 defined iNKT TCRs. VDJdb, accessed 1 November 2021, was searched for CMV, EBV and SARS-CoV-2 annotated TCRs, with TCRs annotated for multiple antigens excluded. The public reads were quality trimmed at Q25 with fastp and then assembled into clones with MiXCR by TCRdb, keeping productive beta chains. When rows share a CDR3 protein, they turn into one entry using the most common DNA and genes. V and J calls and clone size were set by TCRdb, not the authors. The sample table shows under 30,000 distinct CDR3 sequences, and 3.5% to 5% are seen once. The top ten clonotypes cover approximately 15% of the sample.

This receptor was taken from an adult who was a healthcare worker with PCR-confirmed SARS-CoV-2 infection or an uninfected control (not recorded which). The sequenced sample was whole blood. Recombination connected TRBV20-1 to TRBJ2-3; 7 central bases correspond to TRBD2. The CDR3 is CSARWDYTDTQYF. The DNA sequence is TGCAGTGCTAGGTGGGACTACACAGATACGCAGTATTTT.